The next 7 T cell receptor beta chains were all read from a single sample in a study of cytomegalovirus exposure and HLA in healthy donors. The PCR contained 60 Vbeta and 13 Jbeta primers. This table comes from immunoSEQ multiplex PCR, and its TCRdb copy is limited to in-frame clones, with some not included. The table shows roughly 100,000 clones, with 78% occurring only once. Sequencing used PBMCs. These receptors originate from a man between 25 and 39 years old in good health and CMV-seronegative.

This sequence joins TRBV11-3 and TRBJ2-2; tentative D call: TRBD1 (6 bases). CDR3 length equals 14 residues. V lost 1 base, J lost 6 bases, and 9 bases lay in between. Germline V lookup: CDR1 SGHNT, CDR2 YENEEA. The CDR3 loop is CASSLVEGAGELFF. The CDR3 nucleotides are TGTGCCAGCAGCTTAGTAGAGGGGGCCGGGGAGCTGTTTTTT.

The chain is built from TRBV2 and TRBJ1-5; D is unclear. The CDR3 extends over 11 amino acids. Trimming took off 9 bases at V and 7 bases at J, with 10 bases between the two ends. Germline assignment: CDR1 SNHLY and CDR2 FYNNEI. This CDR3 reads CASAESQPQHF. In DNA, the CDR3 is TGTGCCAGTGCCGAAAGCCAGCCCCAGCATTTT. Complete variable domain (other parts from reference TRBV2 and TRBJ1-5): EPEVTQTPSHQVTQMGQEVILRCVPISNHLYFYWYRQILGQKVEFLVSFYNNEISEKSEIFDDQFSVERPDGSNFTLKIRSTKLEDSAMYFCASAESQPQHFGDGTRLSIL.

The chain joins TRBV27 to TRBJ2-5, with a weak D call TRBD1 (6 bases). This CDR3 spans 13 amino acids. Deletions cut 7 bases from V and 7 bases from J, with 16 bases between. From germline, CDR1 is MNHEY and CDR2 SMNVEV (reference sequence). The CDR3 here is CASKSGTRGTQYF. In DNA form, the CDR3 reads TGTGCCAGCAAGTCGGGGACCAGGGGGACCCAGTACTTC.

This clone was observed a few times. The chain employs TRBV5-1 and TRBJ2-1, with 8 bases fitting TRBD1. V lost 4 bases and J lost 2; bases outside the gene matches: 17. The CDR3 spans 19 residues. CDR1 is SGHRS, CDR2 YFSETQ, per germline. Here the CDR3 reads CASSLTQGAYFPPYNEQFF. CDR3 nucleotides: TGCGCCAGCAGCCTGACCCAGGGGGCATACTTTCCCCCCTACAATGAGCAGTTCTTC.

The CDR3 region has the DNA TGTGCCAGCAGTGCGCTTCTCGGGGGACAGGGCTCAGGCTACACCTTC. This translates into CASSALLGGQGSGYTF. The V gene is TRBV27, the J gene TRBJ1-2, with 9 bases that match TRBD1. The CDR3 length is 16 residues. V was pared by 5 bases and J by 8 bases, with 15 bases of the junction left unmatched. Germline V gene data show CDR1 as MNHEY and CDR2 as SMNVEV (reference sequence).

This chain links TRBV7-8 with TRBJ1-1; weak D call: TRBD1 (5 bases). The CDR3 is 16 amino acids. Germline CDR1 is SGHVS and CDR2 is FQNEAQ. V lost 1 base and J 1 base, leaving 13 bases between the germline ends. As DNA, the CDR3 is TGTGCCAGCAGCTTAGGGTATGACAGTCGGAACACTGAAGCTTTCTTT. It is translated as CASSLGYDSRNTEAFF.

The chain combines TRBV28 with TRBJ2-7; TRBD1 matches 7 bases. This CDR3 comprises 15 residues. Per the germline V gene, CDR1 is MDHEN and CDR2 is SYDVKM. The V segment lost 2 bases and the J segment 4 bases; nucleotides outside the gene matches: 8. The CDR3 nucleotides are TGTGCCAGCAGTTTAATCACAGGGGTGTTGTACGAGCAGTACTTC. It codes for CASSLITGVLYEQYF.